Reported below is one T cell receptor beta chain. The antigen remains unidentified. This entry comes from a study of siplizumab effects on memory and regulatory T cells. V was shortened by 0 bases and J by 2 bases, with 13 bases between the two germline ends. Germline V CDR1 and CDR2: SGHVS, FNYEAQ. The CDR3 has 16 amino acids. Study-level results: Alloreactive sequences traceable to unstimulated CD4+ memory cells were significantly reduced by siplizumab. In roughly 75-95% of proliferating CD4+ or CD8+ clones, a naive or memory phenotype could not be assigned.

Clones were sequenced by immunoSEQ multiplex PCR, and TCRdb holds only the in-frame ones, with some missing. The sample yields 100,000 or so clones, 75% to 95% seen once. The sequenced sample consisted of CD4+ T cells sorted from blood. This clonotype was sampled from a human donor in good health. Some clones in this sample may be carry-over from other donors' samples. The rearrangement links TRBV7-6 to TRBJ2-5; D gene ambiguous. The CDR3 region is CASSLAYIAKQETQYF. The CDR3 nucleotides read TGTGCCAGCAGCTTAGCCTATATAGCCAAACAAGAGACCCAGTACTTC.